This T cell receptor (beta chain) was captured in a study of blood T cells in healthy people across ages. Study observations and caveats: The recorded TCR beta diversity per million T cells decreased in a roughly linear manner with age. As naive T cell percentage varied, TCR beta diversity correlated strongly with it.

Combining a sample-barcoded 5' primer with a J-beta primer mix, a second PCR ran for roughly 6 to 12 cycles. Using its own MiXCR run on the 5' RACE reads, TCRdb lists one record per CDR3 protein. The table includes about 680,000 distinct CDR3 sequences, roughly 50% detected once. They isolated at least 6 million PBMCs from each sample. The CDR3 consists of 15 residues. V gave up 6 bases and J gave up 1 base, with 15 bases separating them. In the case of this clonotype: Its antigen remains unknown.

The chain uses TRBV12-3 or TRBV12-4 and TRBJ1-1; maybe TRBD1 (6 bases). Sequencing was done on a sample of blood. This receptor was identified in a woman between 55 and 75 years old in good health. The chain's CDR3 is CASSPVGAANTEAFF. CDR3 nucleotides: TGTGCCAGCAGCCCTGTGGGGGCGGCGAACACTGAAGCTTTCTTT.